What follows are 10 T cell receptor beta chains derived from one specimen sequenced in a study of patients and donors after allogeneic stem cell transplantation. TCRdb independently ran MiXCR on the RT-PCR reads; one entry per CDR3 protein. The data contain approximately 410,000 distinct CDR3 sequences, around 15% of them singletons. The sample was blood, either unsorted or a sorted T cell fraction (not recorded which). The receptor source for this set is a human donor who was either an allogeneic HSCT recipient or a stem cell or donor lymphocyte infusion donor (not recorded which). It is not recorded whose cells these are; they may come from a transplant donor.

The table lists this clonotype with many counts. The rearrangement joins TRBV29-1 to TRBJ1-4, with D perhaps matching TRBD1 (5 bases). Per the germline V gene, CDR1 is SQVTM and CDR2 is ANQGSEA. V lost 5 bases to trimming and J lost 10 bases, with 11 bases between them. This CDR3 has 11 residues. The chain's CDR3 is CSVIQGGKLFF. The CDR3 bases are TGCAGCGTTATTCAGGGTGGAAAACTGTTTTTT.

V usage is TRBV5-1 and J usage is TRBJ1-3; TRBD1 might be the D (6 bases). In germline, CDR1 is SGHRS, CDR2 YFSETQ. V was shortened by 4 bases and J by 8 bases, with 16 bases between the two germline ends. The CDR3 is 14 amino acids. The DNA for the CDR3 is TGCGCCAGCAGCCCCGGGACATCTCGCGACACCATATATTTT. It is translated as CASSPGTSRDTIYF.

The chain uses TRBV12-3 or TRBV12-4 and TRBJ1-2; D gene ambiguous. The CDR3 runs to 12 residues. V dropped 7 bases and J dropped 7 bases, with 13 bases sitting between them. CDR3 coding DNA: TGTGCCAGCACCCAGACGGACTCTGGCTACACCTTC. Translating gives CASTQTDSGYTF.

Only a few counts were recorded for this clonotype. This sequence joins TRBV14 and TRBJ2-2, with 7 bases fitting TRBD1. The CDR3 is made up of 14 amino acids. V was clipped by 5 bases and J by 4 bases; unmatched bases: 4. CDR1 is SGHDN, CDR2 FVKESK, per germline. CDR3 sequence reads: CASSFDRATGELFF. The CDR3 DNA follows: TGTGCCAGCAGCTTCGACAGGGCCACCGGGGAGCTGTTTTTT.

This clonotype showed up just a few times. The chain carries TRBV9 and TRBJ1-3, with D maybe TRBD1 (5 bases). In germline, CDR1 is SGDLS, CDR2 YYNGEE. Trimming cost V 0 bases and J 1 base, with 14 bases left between them. The CDR3 runs to 17 residues. The CDR3 bases are TGTGCCAGCAGCGTAGAAGTGGGACGGGGGTCTGGAAACACCATATATTTT. Encoded protein: CASSVEVGRGSGNTIYF.

This clonotype was seen more than once but under ten times. The rearrangement uses TRBV24-1 and TRBJ2-1; D is perhaps TRBD2 (7 bases). The V gene's germline CDR1 is KGHDR and CDR2 SFDVKD. The CDR3 length is 15 residues. V lost 0 bases to trimming and J lost 5 bases, with 10 bases between them. In DNA, the CDR3 is TGTGCCACCAGTGATTTGGCGGGGGCGCACAATGAGCAGTTCTTC. Protein: CATSDLAGAHNEQFF.

The chain combines TRBV6-2 or TRBV6-3 with TRBJ2-2; D is uncertain. The germline CDR1 and CDR2 sequences are MNHEY and SVGEGT. Trimming left V 2 bases short and J 7 bases short, with 11 bases between. CDR3 length equals 14 residues. As DNA, the CDR3 is TGTGCCAGCAGTTACCGGCCAGACTTCGGGGAGCTGTTTTTT. The encoded protein is CASSYRPDFGELFF.

This clonotype was seen at least ten times. The chain uses TRBV12-3 or TRBV12-4 and TRBJ1-2, with D tentatively TRBD1 (5 bases). Trimming took off 6 bases at V and 6 bases at J, with 14 bases between the two ends. The CDR3 totals 13 residues. The CDR3 DNA is TGTGCCAGCAGCCCGACAGTTTCCCATGGCTACACCTTC. This encodes CASSPTVSHGYTF.

This clonotype was observed at least ten times. This chain uses TRBV7-8 with TRBJ2-1; TRBD2 matches at 9 bases. The CDR3 totals 14 residues. V gave up 5 bases and J gave up 10 bases; unmatched junction bases: 9. Germline V gene data show CDR1 as SGHVS and CDR2 as FQNEAQ. This chain's CDR3 is CASSLRHLAGEQFF. CDR3 sequence (DNA): TGTGCCAGCAGCCTCAGACACCTAGCGGGGGAGCAGTTCTTC. Full variable domain (missing parts from reference TRBV7-8 and TRBJ2-1): GAGVSQSPRYKVAKRGQDVALRCDPISGHVSLFWYQQALGQGPEFLTYFQNEAQLDKSGLPSDRFFAERPEGSVSTLKIQRTQQEDSAVYLCASSLRHLAGEQFFGPGTRLTVL.

This clonotype was counted a few times. The J gene is TRBJ2-7, the V gene TRBV9; 7 nucleotides line up with TRBD1. Germline V gene data show CDR1 as SGDLS and CDR2 as YYNGEE. The CDR3 runs 14 residues. V gave up 2 bases and J gave up 2 bases; unmatched junction bases: 4. The CDR3 sequence: CASSVGTAAYEQYF. The CDR3 DNA reads as TGTGCCAGCAGCGTGGGGACAGCTGCCTACGAGCAGTACTTC.